The sequence of this T cell receptor beta chain was determined in a study of T-cell reconstitution after alpha-beta-depleted transplantation in children. Study-wide points: About two months after transplant, alpha-beta T cells reportedly came from several hundred expanded graft clones. Surviving recipient T cells and thymic progenitors accounted for the high day-60 TCRbeta diversity observed in some patients. Most T-cell counts and diversity one year after the transplant came from T cells that were newly produced.

The germline V and J ends were trimmed by 5 bases and 1 base, with 14 bases remaining between them. CDR1 is ENHRY and CDR2 is SYGVKD in the germline V gene. CDR3 length: 15 amino acids. Points on this clonotype: Its antigen is still unknown.

Molecular barcoding with unique molecular identifiers was used for the TCRbeta library. TCRdb redid the calling of the PCR reads with MiXCR, one entry per CDR3 protein. The data hold about 830,000 distinct CDR3 sequences, with under 20% observed a single time. The specimen was PBMCs, mostly from graft donor cells, collected 360 days after TCRalphabeta/CD19-depleted stem cell transplant. The clonotype comes from a male patient younger than 18 who had a stem cell transplant for acute lymphoblastic leukemia, so the T cells may come from the graft donor. The chain has TRBV10-3 and TRBJ1-1, with D unclear. DNA of the CDR3: TGTGCCATCAGTAACTCTGCCGTGGCGAACACTGAAGCTTTCTTT. Its translation: CAISNSAVANTEAFF.